The present entry profiles one T cell receptor (beta chain) with its context. The record originates from a study of blood T cell repertoires in COVID-19. Sequenced by immunoSEQ multiplex PCR; TCRdb stores in-frame clones only, minus some. There are about 140,000 clones in the sample; 65% to 85% occur only once, and 8.5% to 9% lies in the top ten. Sequencing was done on a sample of peripheral blood. The TCR originated in a man aged 25-45 years with COVID-19, enrolled during active disease.

CDR3 amino acids: CASRSSGQIAFF. As DNA, the CDR3 is TGTGCCAGCAGATCTTCGGGACAGATCGCTTTCTTT. The chain links TRBV28 to TRBJ1-1; 7 bases fit TRBD1. Germline V gives CDR1 MDHEN, CDR2 SYDVKM. This CDR3 region has 12 residues. The V segment lost 6 bases and the J segment 11 bases; nucleotides outside the gene matches: 9.